This T cell receptor beta chain was identified in a study of Graves' ophthalmopathy and Graves' hyperthyroidism. Across the whole study: Blood was drawn at initial diagnosis, before any treatment.

Per the germline V gene, CDR1 is MNHEY and CDR2 is SVGAGI. CDR3 length: 15 amino acids. V lost 6 bases and J 3 bases, leaving 14 bases between the germline ends. Ten or more counts support this clonotype. Researchers took RNA transcripts and amplified TCR beta CDR3 regions from them. The first round was an RT-PCR with HTBI primers, and the second round was a multiplex PCR. TCRdb independently ran MiXCR on the multiplex PCR reads; one entry per CDR3 protein. This table holds 150,000 to 200,000 distinct CDR3 sequences, roughly 36% found once. Presentation of ophthalmopathy in the donors involved moderate-to-severe activity, CAS ≥3, NOSPECS ≥4 and a duration under 3 months. Excluded were patients with other autoimmune diseases, uncontrolled infections, pregnancy or lactation. PBMCs came from approximately 10 ml of fresh peripheral blood.

The sequenced sample was peripheral blood. The clonotype comes from a man younger than 45 with Graves' ophthalmopathy. The chain links TRBV6-5 to TRBJ2-2; D perhaps matches TRBD1 (5 bases). CDR3 sequence (DNA): TGTGCCAGCAGCACGACAGAAAGAGACACCGGGGAGCTGTTTTTT. Translation: CASSTTERDTGELFF.